The rows below give T cell receptor beta chains drawn from one sample of a study of T cell responses to AZD1222 COVID-19 vaccine. This table comes from immunoSEQ multiplex PCR, and its TCRdb copy is limited to in-frame clones, with some not included. The table has around 120,000 clones, roughly 87% seen once. The sample was peripheral blood, taken 28 days after the second AZD1222 dose. The source of these receptors is an adult who received the AZD1222 COVID-19 vaccine. The CDR3 runs from the conserved cysteine through the conserved F or W. The D gene is left open where the match is weak. Some rows mark clone size as missing; the rest say once, few, many or name a class of expanded clone.

D: -
V: TRBV28
J: TRBJ2-5
size: few
CDR3: CASSSDSLPKTGYQETQYF
DNA: TGTGCCAGCAGTTCCGATTCACTCCCAAAAACAGGTTACCAAGAGACCCAGTACTTC

D: TRBD1
V: TRBV18
J: TRBJ1-4
size: -
CDR3: CASSTLQGAIEKLFF
DNA: TGTGCCAGCTCAACACTCCAGGGGGCGATTGAAAAACTGTTTTTT

D: -
V: TRBV9
J: TRBJ2-1
size: -
CDR3: CASSPYGTRGNEQFF
DNA: TGTGCCAGCAGCCCTTACGGAACCCGTGGCAATGAGCAGTTCTTC

D: TRBD2
V: TRBV4-1
J: TRBJ2-5
size: -
CDR3: CASSQDGTSGSLGQETQYF
DNA: TGCGCCAGCAGCCAAGATGGGACTAGCGGGAGTTTAGGCCAAGAGACCCAGTACTTC

D: -
V: TRBV27
J: TRBJ2-7
size: -
CDR3: CASSFGRSSYEQYF
DNA: TGTGCCAGCAGTTTTGGCCGGAGCTCCTACGAGCAGTACTTC

D: -
V: TRBV3-1/TRBV3-2
J: TRBJ1-1
size: -
CDR3: CASTVRGNTEAFF
DNA: TGTGCCAGCACCGTAAGGGGTAACACTGAAGCTTTCTTT

D: -
V: TRBV18
J: TRBJ1-1
size: -
CDR3: CASSPSPVGTEAFF
DNA: TGTGCCAGCTCACCGAGCCCGGTGGGCACTGAAGCTTTCTTT

D: -
V: TRBV12-3/TRBV12-4
J: TRBJ2-5
size: few
CDR3: CASSQGFLETQYF
DNA: TGTGCCAGCAGTCAGGGGTTTCTGGAGACCCAGTACTTC

D: -
V: TRBV11-2
J: TRBJ2-1
size: once
CDR3: CASGLHNEQFF
DNA: TGTGCCAGCGGCCTTCACAATGAGCAGTTCTTC

D: -
V: TRBV5-1
J: TRBJ1-3
size: -
CDR3: CASSDPQAGNTIYF
DNA: TGCGCCAGCAGCGATCCCCAGGCAGGAAACACCATATATTTT

D: TRBD2
V: TRBV7-2
J: TRBJ2-3
size: -
CDR3: CASSLRTSGRAGVTQYF
DNA: TGTGCCAGCAGCCTGAGGACTAGCGGGAGGGCCGGGGTTACGCAGTATTTT

D: -
V: TRBV29-1
J: TRBJ1-1
size: -
CDR3: CSVGGTEAFF
DNA: TGCAGCGTTGGGGGCACTGAAGCTTTCTTT

D: -
V: TRBV10-3
J: TRBJ1-3
size: few
CDR3: CAISERGSIGSGNTIYF
DNA: TGTGCCATCAGTGAGCGGGGGAGTATAGGCTCTGGAAACACCATATATTTT

D: -
V: TRBV9
J: TRBJ2-3
size: -
CDR3: CASSVVTGTDTQYF
DNA: TGTGCCAGCAGCGTAGTTACCGGCACAGATACGCAGTATTTT

D: TRBD2
V: TRBV10-2
J: TRBJ2-2
size: -
CDR3: CASRRTSGTNTGELFF
DNA: TGCGCCAGCAGGCGAACTAGCGGGACAAACACCGGGGAGCTGTTTTTT

D: TRBD1
V: TRBV11-2
J: TRBJ2-3
size: -
CDR3: CASSLGTGYSDTQYF
DNA: TGTGCCAGCAGCTTAGGGACAGGGTATTCAGATACGCAGTATTTT

D: TRBD1
V: TRBV7-3
J: TRBJ1-1
size: -
CDR3: CASSLTGGRSEAFF
DNA: TGTGCCAGCAGCTTGACAGGGGGCAGGAGTGAAGCTTTCTTT

D: TRBD1
V: TRBV18
J: TRBJ2-7
size: -
CDR3: CASSNRGNEQYF
DNA: TGTGCCAGCTCAAACAGGGGCAACGAGCAGTACTTC